These 14 T cell receptor beta chains share one sample of origin, sequenced in a study of CD4+ T cells in melanoma. Profiling relied on immunoSEQ multiplex PCR, and the TCRdb table lists in-frame clones only, not all of them. The sample holds about 140,000 clones, about nine tenths seen once. All receptors come from a human donor with melanoma.

This chain joins TRBV30 and TRBJ1-5; 9 positions match TRBD1. The CDR3 length is 15 residues. CDR1 is GTSNPN, CDR2 SVGIG, per germline (reference sequence). V trimming: 2 bases; J trimming: 4 bases; junction bases outside the gene matches: 6. The CDR3 nucleotides are TGTGCCTGGAGTCATACACAGGGGGCAAATCAGCCCCAGCATTTT. It codes for CAWSHTQGANQPQHF.

V is TRBV9 and J is TRBJ2-1; TRBD2 might be the D (6 bases). Germline loops: CDR1 SGDLS, CDR2 YYNGEE. The CDR3 has 16 amino acids. Trimming removed 0 bases at V and 0 bases at J, with 10 bases between. CDR3 sequence reads: CASSVEGLASYNEQFF. The CDR3 DNA sequence: TGTGCCAGCAGCGTAGAGGGACTCGCCTCCTACAATGAGCAGTTCTTC.

V and J are TRBV2 and TRBJ1-4; D gene unclear. The CDR3 length is 14 residues. Germline assignment: CDR1 SNHLY and CDR2 FYNNEI. Trimming shortened V by 4 bases and J by 4 bases, and 10 bases separated the two germline ends. CDR3 nucleotide sequence: TGTGCCAGCAGTGCAAGGGATTTTAATGAAAAACTGTTTTTT. Translation gives CASSARDFNEKLFF. Supplemented by reference TRBV2 and TRBJ1-4, the full variable domain reads EPEVTQTPSHQVTQMGQEVILRCVPISNHLYFYWYRQILGQKVEFLVSFYNNEISEKSEIFDDQFSVERPDGSNFTLKIRSTKLEDSAMYFCASSARDFNEKLFFGSGTQLSVL.

The rearrangement joins TRBV10-3 to TRBJ2-5; 8 nucleotides agree with TRBD1. Germline lookup yields CDR1 ENHRY and CDR2 SYGVKD. V was clipped by 4 bases and J by 7 bases; unmatched bases: 8. The CDR3 extends over 14 amino acids. The CDR3 sequence: CAISVEDRVGTQYF. The DNA of the CDR3 is TGTGCCATCAGTGTGGAGGACAGGGTAGGGACCCAGTACTTC.

This sequence joins TRBV2 and TRBJ2-1, with 7 bases matching TRBD1. CDR1 SNHLY and CDR2 FYNNEI come from the germline V gene. Germline trimming cut 4 bases from V and 9 bases from J; bases unmatched to any gene: 6. This CDR3 has 13 residues. The CDR3 bases are TGTGCCAGCAGTGGTAACAGGGGTAGTGAGCAGTTCTTC. This sequence encodes CASSGNRGSEQFF.

This sequence joins TRBV30 and TRBJ1-2; the D is unclear. Germline CDR1 is GTSNPN and CDR2 is SVGIG (reference sequence). This CDR3 comprises 13 residues. The ends were cut back, 3 bases at V and 5 bases at J, with 13 bases in the middle. CDR3 DNA: TGTGCCTGGAGCGGCACTTCAGTTTATGGCTACACCTTC. This sequence encodes CAWSGTSVYGYTF.

The chain is built from TRBV6-1 and TRBJ2-7; TRBD2 might be the D (6 bases). The germline gives CDR1 MNHNS, CDR2 SASEGT. Trimming pared 10 bases from V and 3 bases from J, leaving 19 bases between. The CDR3 runs to 14 residues. Written as DNA, the CDR3 is TGTGCCATTACGTCGGGGGTAACCAACTACGAGCAGTACTTC. It translates to CAITSGVTNYEQYF.

The chain recombines TRBV5-4 with TRBJ1-6; no firm D call. The CDR3 runs to 15 residues. CDR1 and CDR2 from the germline V gene are SGHNT and YYREEE (reference sequence). Deletions cut 3 bases from V and 4 bases from J, with 11 bases between. The CDR3 protein is CASSSLDGYNSPLHF. In nucleotides, the CDR3 is TGTGCCAGCAGCTCGCTGGACGGGTATAATTCACCCCTCCACTTT.

The chain couples TRBV2 to TRBJ2-5, with 8 bases aligning to TRBD1. Germline V gene lookup returns CDR1 SNHLY and CDR2 FYNNEI. V trimming: 8 bases; J trimming: 5 bases; junction bases outside the gene matches: 7. This CDR3 is built from 13 residues. The CDR3 bases are TGTGCCAGCTTACAGACAGGGGTCGAGACCCAGTACTTC. Translating gives CASLQTGVETQYF.

The chain is built from TRBV10-2 and TRBJ1-2, with TRBD1 as a possible D gene (5 bases). This CDR3 region has 14 residues. V gave up 0 bases and J gave up 3 bases, with 8 bases separating them. The V gene's germline CDR1 is WSHSY and CDR2 SAAADI. The CDR3 coding sequence is TGCGCCAGCAGTGAGTCTGGGACGTACTATGGCTACACCTTC. This gives the protein CASSESGTYYGYTF.

The V gene is TRBV1, the J gene TRBJ2-3; the table's D call TRBD2 went unverified against the DNA. TRBV1 is noted as a pseudogene. The length of the CDR3 is 21 residues. The CDR3 region has the DNA TGCACCAGCAGCCAAGATCTGGTTAGCGGGGGGACCAGCCGGAGCACAGATACGCAGTATTTT. Protein sequence: CTSSQDLVSGGTSRSTDTQYF.

The genes are TRBV27 and TRBJ1-1; tentative D call: TRBD1 (5 bases). The CDR3 sequence is 17 residues long. Germline assignment: CDR1 MNHEY and CDR2 SMNVEV (reference sequence). V shed 4 bases and J shed 3 bases, with 21 bases lying between them. In DNA form, the CDR3 reads TGTGCCAGCAGTTCGCCCCGGAGGGGCTATGGAGACACTGAAGCTTTCTTT. It is translated as CASSSPRRGYGDTEAFF.

This clone came up once. J is TRBJ1-3 and V is TRBV6-5, with a weak D call TRBD1 (6 bases). The CDR3 is 16 amino acids. The V end lost 2 bases, the J end lost 0 bases, and 11 bases lay between the germline ends. CDR1 is MNHEY and CDR2 is SVGAGI in the germline V gene. Here the CDR3 reads CASSYNWDTSGNTIYF. In DNA, the CDR3 is TGTGCCAGCAGTTACAACTGGGACACCTCTGGAAACACCATATATTTT.

This chain joins TRBV2 and TRBJ1-2; D ambiguous. Germline V gene lookup returns CDR1 SNHLY and CDR2 FYNNEI. V was pared by 4 bases and J by 0 bases, with 9 bases between. CDR3 length: 14 amino acids. For the CDR3, the DNA is TGTGCCAGCAGTGTTCAGGCCTCTAACTATGGCTACACCTTC. This gives the protein CASSVQASNYGYTF.